Sequencing of this T cell receptor beta chain was carried out in a study of CXCR3-negative and CXCR3-positive naive CD8 T cells. Overall study findings and caveats: More hydrophobic TRB CDR3s were found in CXCR3-positive naive cells than in CXCR3-negative naive cells.

UMI-labeled 5' RACE TRB cDNA libraries were prepared from the cells. TCRdb reprocessed the 5' RACE reads; each CDR3 protein has one entry and no DNA is given. The sample has about 150,000 distinct CDR3 sequences; the top ten hold 0.49%. As regards this clonotype: Its target is unknown.

The CDR3 runs 16 residues. Germline loops: CDR1 LNHDA, CDR2 SQIVND (reference sequence). In triplicate, each CD8+ T cell subset was sorted at fewer than 350,000 cells per replicate. A CD45RO-CCR7+CD27+CD95- phenotype identified naive CD8+ T cells. This rearrangement joins TRBV19 to TRBJ2-1; the D call of TRBD1 rests on TCRdb alone, since no DNA is present to check it. The sequenced sample consisted of naive CXCR3+ CD8+ T cells from blood. The subset here: CD45RO-CCR7+CD27+CD95- naive CD8+ T cells expressing CXCR3 (TNR3+). This TCR was recovered from a human donor in good health. Some clones in this sample may be carry-over from other donors' samples. The chain's CDR3 is CASSSGQGLYYNEQFF.